A single TCR beta chain is shown here with its context. Germline V gene lookup returns CDR1 SGHAT and CDR2 FQNNGV. The CDR3 has 14 amino acids. V lost 3 bases and J lost 0, with 6 bases in between. This entry is derived from a study of spatial heterogeneity in lung cancer. Sample time point: sample taken at primary tumor resection. Whole RNA from tumor, nontumor lung or frozen PBMC was sequenced unsorted. Samples came from 70 to 80 TRACERx patients with untreated early-stage lung cancer. In TCRdb, the 5' RACE reads were re-called with MiXCR into one record per CDR3 protein. The sample shows 7,500 to 9,000 distinct CDR3 sequences, 7% to 10% of them seen only once.

The sequence came from a female donor with early-stage non-small cell lung cancer. The chain employs TRBV11-2 and TRBJ2-1; D uncertain. Sequencing used PBMCs, obtained at surgery. As DNA, the CDR3 is TGTGCCAGCAGCTTGAGTAGCTCCTACAATGAGCAGTTCTTC. It encodes CASSLSSSYNEQFF.